This TCR beta chain was identified during a study of a mutant IDH1 vaccine in newly diagnosed glioma. Study at large: Investigators started vaccination 4-6 weeks after radiotherapy alone, or with temozolomide cycles. There were about 60% males and roughly 38% females among treated patients, whose mean age was about 38 years. Visit V12 was at week 35; visit V13 was at week 47.

V dropped 2 bases and J dropped 3; count of bases not matched to a gene: 7. The CDR3 has 15 amino acids. Germline values: CDR1 GTSNPN, CDR2 SVGIG (reference sequence). Regarding the study as a whole: More than 80% of patients showed vaccine-induced immune responses across multiple MHC alleles.

Time point noted: week 47, end of study. The vaccine gave 300 ug of a 20-mer mutant IDH1 peptide subcutaneously per dose. This clone has more than one count but fewer than ten. What it binds is not known. TCRdb keeps only in-frame clones here, not all; method: immunoSEQ multiplex PCR. The sample yields around 54,000 clones, 83% seen once. The sequence came from a woman aged 50 to 60 with glioma. This chain uses TRBV30 with TRBJ1-5; TRBD1 agrees at 7 bases. Here the sequenced sample was PBMCs, taken from a glioma patient whose treatment included an IDH1 peptide vaccine. The CDR3 here is CAWSPTGTVNQPQHF. CDR3 coding DNA: TGTGCCTGGAGTCCCACCGGGACAGTCAATCAGCCCCAGCATTTT.